This T cell receptor beta chain emerged from a study of blood T cell repertoires in COVID-19. Study overall: Acute-phase and convalescent COVID-19 samples originated in the United States, Italy and Spain. The cDNA or gDNA used as material had been derived from T cells, B-cell-depleted T cells, or PBMCs.

The germline V and J ends were trimmed by 5 bases and 0 bases, with 8 bases remaining between them. The CDR3 consists of 14 residues. Germline values: CDR1 SGHAT, CDR2 FQNNGV. The authors' processing: Amplification with reference gene primers provided the estimates of nucleated cell counts. TCRdb's table, derived via immunoSEQ multiplex PCR, lists solely in-frame clones and lacks some. Clone size and V and J calls were adopted from that table, with D and trimming inferred from the DNA. Altogether about 140,000 clones are present, around four fifths being singletons, with the ten largest covering about 4.3%.

The sequenced sample consisted of peripheral blood. The clonotype comes from an elderly woman with acute or convalescent COVID-19. The V gene is TRBV11-2, the J gene TRBJ2-1; the D gene is possibly TRBD1 (7 bases). The CDR3 DNA reads as TGTGCCAGCAGCCAGGGGGGCTCCTACAATGAGCAGTTCTTC. Its translation: CASSQGGSYNEQFF.